The rows below give T cell receptor beta chains drawn from one sample of a study of blood T cell repertoires in COVID-19. Some clones are missing from TCRdb's copy, which holds only in-frame ones; the method was immunoSEQ multiplex PCR. In the table there are 140,000 to 150,000 clones, 80% of which are singletons. Source material: peripheral blood. The receptors were sampled from a man in his sixties with active or convalescent COVID-19. Each CDR3 is given with its conserved first and last residue. The order of the fields is V gene, CDR3 length, clone size, D gene, J gene, CDR3 protein, CDR3 DNA. D genes are given only for firm matches. Clone size is stated in some rows and not others, as once, few, many or a class when expanded.

TRBV3-1/TRBV3-2	12	.	TRBD1	TRBJ1-1	CASRLQGAEAFF	TGTGCCAGCAGGCTACAGGGGGCAGAAGCTTTCTTT
TRBV7-7	15	.	.	TRBJ2-4	CASSIDRLAKNIQYF	TGTGCCAGCAGCATAGACAGATTAGCCAAAAACATTCAGTACTTC
TRBV5-1	14	few	TRBD1	TRBJ2-7	CASSPLKQGGEQYF	TGCGCCAGCAGCCCGTTGAAACAGGGGGGCGAGCAGTACTTC
TRBV27	19	.	TRBD2	TRBJ2-7	CASSSGGVRSTSGSYEQYF	TGTGCCAGCAGTTCAGGAGGGGTAAGAAGTACTAGCGGGAGCTACGAGCAGTACTTC
TRBV24-1	11	.	.	TRBJ1-2	CATSSGLGYTF	TGTGCCACCAGTAGCGGTCTTGGCTACACCTTC
TRBV19	12	.	.	TRBJ1-6	CASQLGNSPLHF	TGTGCCAGCCAGTTGGGCAATTCACCCCTCCACTTT
TRBV6-5	14	.	.	TRBJ1-5	CASRRRQSNQPQHF	TGTGCCAGCAGACGCCGACAGTCCAATCAGCCCCAGCATTTT
TRBV5-6	15	.	TRBD1	TRBJ1-2	CASSREGQGDHGYTF	TGTGCCAGCAGCCGGGAGGGACAGGGGGACCATGGCTACACCTTC
TRBV30	12	.	.	TRBJ2-7	CAWSVLRYEQYF	TGTGCCTGGAGTGTACTAAGGTACGAGCAGTACTTC
TRBV19	15	.	.	TRBJ2-7	CASSMKAEGSYEQYF	TGTGCCAGTAGTATGAAAGCGGAGGGCTCCTACGAGCAGTACTTC
TRBV7-8	16	.	TRBD2	TRBJ2-2	CASSSGLAANTGELFF	TGTGCCAGCAGCTCCGGACTAGCGGCGAACACCGGGGAGCTGTTTTTT
TRBV7-3	14	.	.	TRBJ1-1	CASSFTGLNTEAFF	TGTGCCAGCTCGTTCACAGGTTTGAACACTGAAGCTTTCTTT
TRBV7-6	13	.	.	TRBJ1-1	CASADRMNTEAFF	TGTGCCAGCGCTGACAGGATGAACACTGAAGCTTTCTTT
TRBV5-1	17	.	TRBD2	TRBJ2-2	CASSLGGTTRNTGELFF	TGCGCCAGCAGCTTGGGGGGGACTACTCGAAACACCGGGGAGCTGTTTTTT
TRBV28	14	.	TRBD1	TRBJ2-2	CASSLDRVTGELFF	TGTGCCAGCAGTTTAGACAGGGTCACCGGGGAGCTGTTTTTT
TRBV7-3	13	few	.	TRBJ2-7	CASSESGSDEQYF	TGTGCCAGCAGCGAATCGGGGTCGGACGAGCAGTACTTC
TRBV10-2	11	.	.	TRBJ2-7	CASRSSYEQYF	TGCGCCAGCCGCAGCTCCTACGAGCAGTACTTC
TRBV5-6	15	once	.	TRBJ2-1	CASSLTGNTAREQFF	TGTGCCAGCAGCTTGACCGGGAACACAGCTAGGGAGCAGTTCTTC
TRBV5-1	15	.	.	TRBJ2-2	CASSSSQMDTGELFF	TGCGCCAGCAGCTCGTCCCAGATGGACACCGGGGAGCTGTTTTTT
TRBV12-3/TRBV12-4	11	.	TRBD1	TRBJ2-5	CASSQGVTQYF	TGTGCCAGCAGCCAGGGGGTGACCCAGTACTTC
TRBV10-3	14	.	TRBD2	TRBJ2-3	CATVAGGNTDTQYF	TGTGCCACCGTAGCGGGAGGGAACACAGATACGCAGTATTTT
TRBV6-2/TRBV6-3	13	.	.	TRBJ2-1	CASSKIRAHEQFF	TGTGCCAGCAGTAAAATCAGGGCCCATGAGCAGTTCTTC
TRBV12-3/TRBV12-4	13	.	.	TRBJ1-2	CASSPGDLRGYTF	TGTGCCAGCAGTCCGGGGGACCTTCGAGGCTACACCTTC
TRBV7-6	16	once	.	TRBJ1-4	CASSLPGSSPNEKLFF	TGTGCCAGCAGCTTACCCGGGAGCAGTCCTAATGAAAAACTGTTTTTT
TRBV4-3	14	.	.	TRBJ2-2	CASSQFQGSGELFF	TGCGCCAGCAGCCAATTTCAGGGGTCCGGGGAGCTGTTTTTT
TRBV27	17	.	.	TRBJ2-7	CASSLRRQGGFSYEQYF	TGTGCCAGCAGTTTAAGGCGCCAGGGGGGATTCTCCTACGAGCAGTACTTC
TRBV7-2	16	few	TRBD1	TRBJ1-5	CASSWKTGTGRQPQHF	TGTGCCAGCAGCTGGAAAACCGGGACAGGGCGTCAGCCCCAGCATTTT
TRBV25-1	16	.	.	TRBJ1-4	CASRSGLGPTNEKLFF	TGTGCCAGCAGATCAGGGTTGGGGCCAACTAATGAAAAACTGTTTTTT
TRBV5-1	14	once	TRBD2	TRBJ2-5	CASSLRQGGETQYF	TGCGCCAGCAGCTTGAGGCAGGGAGGGGAGACCCAGTACTTC
TRBV19	13	.	TRBD1	TRBJ1-5	CASNPDRYQPQHF	TGTGCCAGTAATCCGGACAGGTATCAGCCCCAGCATTTT
TRBV12-5	14	.	.	TRBJ2-3	CASSAGDARDTQYF	TGTGCTAGTTCCGCAGGGGACGCACGAGATACGCAGTATTTT
TRBV7-9	13	once	.	TRBJ2-3	CASRDTGSDTQYF	TGTGCCAGCAGGGACACAGGGTCGGATACGCAGTATTTT
TRBV5-1	15	.	.	TRBJ1-2	CASRSGDWGFHGYTF	TGCGCCAGCAGGTCGGGAGATTGGGGCTTTCATGGCTACACCTTC
TRBV7-8	17	.	TRBD1	TRBJ1-2	CASSSSTGGSPGGGYTF	TGTGCCAGCAGCTCCTCGACAGGGGGCTCACCCGGTGGTGGCTACACCTTC
TRBV29-1	13	.	.	TRBJ1-2	CSVHREQVYGYTF	TGCAGCGTTCACAGGGAACAAGTCTATGGCTACACCTTC
TRBV5-8	17	.	TRBD2	TRBJ2-1	CASSYASGRTLYNEQFF	TGTGCCAGCAGCTACGCTAGCGGGAGGACCCTCTACAATGAGCAGTTCTTC
TRBV29-1	12	.	TRBD1	TRBJ2-5	CSATGQRETQYF	TGCAGCGCCACGGGACAGAGGGAGACCCAGTACTTC
TRBV30	15	.	.	TRBJ1-1	CAWSVSAGSNTEAFF	TGTGCCTGGAGTGTAAGTGCGGGCTCGAACACTGAAGCTTTCTTT
TRBV7-3	18	.	TRBD1	TRBJ2-1	CASSSEGHRGPIYNEQFF	TGTGCCAGCAGCTCCGAGGGGCACAGGGGCCCCATTTACAATGAGCAGTTCTTC
TRBV10-3	15	once	TRBD2	TRBJ2-7	CAISEGTSGSYEQYF	TGTGCCATCAGTGAGGGGACTAGCGGCTCCTACGAGCAGTACTTC
TRBV2	19	.	.	TRBJ2-2	CASNMLRLRRESDTGELFF	TGTGCCAGCAACATGCTCCGATTGCGGCGGGAAAGCGACACCGGGGAGCTGTTTTTT
TRBV4-2	17	.	.	TRBJ1-4	CASSEGSNQGFNEKLFF	TGTGCCAGCAGCGAAGGAAGTAACCAGGGCTTTAATGAAAAACTGTTTTTT
TRBV12-3/TRBV12-4	13	few	.	TRBJ2-3	CASSGSSTDTQYF	TGTGCCAGCTCGGGGTCTTCCACAGATACGCAGTATTTT
TRBV28	15	.	TRBD1	TRBJ1-5	CASSERTGGNQPQHF	TGTGCCAGCAGTGAGAGGACAGGGGGAAATCAGCCCCAGCATTTT
TRBV11-3	14	.	TRBD2	TRBJ2-3	CASSPTSGGDTQYF	TGTGCCAGCAGCCCGACTAGCGGTGGAGATACGCAGTATTTT
TRBV7-9	16	few	TRBD1	TRBJ2-7	CASSQIADRGTYEQYF	TGTGCCAGCAGCCAAATAGCGGACAGGGGAACCTACGAGCAGTACTTC
TRBV18	16	.	TRBD2	TRBJ2-1	CASSPVAGSSYNEQFF	TGTGCCAGCTCACCGGTAGCGGGGAGCTCCTACAATGAGCAGTTCTTC
TRBV11-3	15	.	.	TRBJ2-1	CASSSGGYSYNEQFF	TGTGCCAGCAGCTCCGGCGGATACTCCTACAATGAGCAGTTCTTC
TRBV9	11	once	.	TRBJ1-2	CASSGSGGYTF	TGTGCCAGCAGCGGGAGCGGGGGCTACACCTTC